These 17 T cell receptor beta chains originate from one sample sequenced in a study of CD8 T cells in Susac syndrome. Reverse transcription of about 0.45 to 1 ug RNA was carried out with random hexamers. Using its own MiXCR run on the immunoSEQ multiplex PCR reads, TCRdb lists one record per CDR3 protein. The sample lists over 350,000 distinct CDR3 sequences, around 85% occurring once. The sample was CD8+ T cells from PBMCs. The receptors come from a human donor with multiple sclerosis.

This chain connects TRBV6-1 to TRBJ2-7; 9 nucleotides line up with TRBD1. The ends lost 8 bases at V and 5 bases at J; junction bases unmatched: 7. CDR1 is MNHNS and CDR2 is SASEGT in the germline V gene. The CDR3 is 13 amino acids. The CDR3 is CASSWTGEDEQYF. The CDR3 DNA reads as TGTGCCAGCTCCTGGACAGGGGAAGACGAGCAGTACTTC.

In nucleotides, the CDR3 is TGTGCCAGCAGTCCCCGAGGGGGCCCTACTTACTATGGCTACACCTTC. Residues: CASSPRGGPTYYGYTF. The chain joins TRBV27 to TRBJ1-2; 7 bases align to TRBD1. There are 16 residues in the CDR3. Germline V gives CDR1 MNHEY, CDR2 SMNVEV (reference sequence). With V trimmed by 5 bases and J by 3 bases, 12 bases remained unmatched.

The chain employs TRBV24-1 and TRBJ2-7; 7 nucleotides line up with TRBD1. Looked up from germline, CDR1 is KGHDR and CDR2 is SFDVKD. Trimming at V came to 4 bases and at J to 7 bases, leaving 6 bases not matched to a gene. This CDR3 is built from 13 residues. The CDR3 DNA reads as TGTGCCACCAGTGAATCCGACAGGGCAGAGCAGTACTTC. Translation gives CATSESDRAEQYF.

V and J are TRBV30 and TRBJ2-1; D is possibly TRBD2 (6 bases). The germline gives CDR1 GTSNPN, CDR2 SVGIG (reference sequence). V lost 2 bases to trimming and J lost 9 bases, with 17 bases between them. The CDR3 length is 14 residues. CDR3 region: CAWSPSTRWGEQFF. CDR3 DNA: TGTGCCTGGAGTCCCTCGACTAGGTGGGGTGAGCAGTTCTTC.

The chain carries TRBV12-3 or TRBV12-4 and TRBJ2-7; 10 bases fit TRBD1. Trimming took 4 bases from V and 5 from J; bases not matched to a gene: 8. This CDR3 comprises 15 residues. The CDR3 DNA is TGTGCCAGCAGTTCATCCGGGACAGGGGAGCACGAGCAGTACTTC. The encoded protein is CASSSSGTGEHEQYF.

The chain couples TRBV30 to TRBJ2-1, with unresolved D. Trimming stripped 0 bases from V and 0 bases from J, with 6 bases between. The V gene's germline CDR1 is GTSNPN and CDR2 SVGIG (reference sequence). The CDR3 extends over 14 amino acids. CDR3 sequence reads: CAWSVLASYNEQFF. CDR3 in DNA: TGTGCCTGGAGTGTTCTCGCCTCCTACAATGAGCAGTTCTTC.

CDR3 coding DNA: TGTGCCAGCAGTCGGACAGGGGAGGTTCAGCCCCAGCATTTT. This codes for CASSRTGEVQPQHF. This sequence joins TRBV6-1 and TRBJ1-5; TRBD1 matches 9 bases. Germline V gene data show CDR1 as MNHNS and CDR2 as SASEGT. This CDR3 region has 14 residues. Losses at the gene ends were 5 bases for V and 6 bases for J; bases not matched to a gene: 5.

The V call is TRBV5-1, the J call TRBJ2-3; 8 bases are shared with TRBD2. The germline CDR1 and CDR2 sequences are SGHRS and YFSETQ. V shed 1 base and J 4 bases; nucleotides not matched to a gene: 11. The CDR3 runs 17 residues. CDR3 protein: CASSLFSGGPDADTQYF. The CDR3 DNA reads as TGCGCCAGCAGCTTGTTTTCGGGAGGGCCGGACGCAGATACGCAGTATTTT.

The chain recombines TRBV29-1 with TRBJ2-2; D gene unclear. V dropped 7 bases and J dropped 8 bases, with 11 bases sitting between them. The germline V gene encodes CDR1 SQVTM and CDR2 ANQGSEA. This CDR3 contains 11 residues. The CDR3 bases are TGCAGCGGTGGGTCGTTGGGGGAGCTGTTTTTT. Translation: CSGGSLGELFF.

This chain uses TRBV4-1 with TRBJ1-2; D gene uncertain. CDR1 MGHRA and CDR2 YSYEKL come from the germline V gene. The CDR3 runs to 15 residues. Trimming pared 1 base from V and 4 bases from J, leaving 13 bases between. The CDR3 nucleotides read TGCGCCAGCAGCCAAGTAGTCAGTGGCTTCTATGGCTACACCTTC. This sequence encodes CASSQVVSGFYGYTF.

In regard to this clonotype: No DNA is shown, since the ends of the CDR3 on it are uncertain; the CDR3 is the one TCRdb lists. J is TRBJ1-2 and V is TRBV29-1; no check of the table's D call, TRBD1, against the DNA was made. Germline V lookup: CDR1 SQVTM, CDR2 ANQGSEA. The CDR3 length equals 8 residues, ends included. This CDR3 is CSVAPGTF.

V gene TRBV6-1 combines with J gene TRBJ2-7; no clear D gene. Germline loops: CDR1 MNHNS, CDR2 SASEGT. There are 16 residues in the CDR3. Trimming stripped 7 bases from V and 1 base from J, with 20 bases between. The CDR3: CASTLSTSSLSYEQYF. For the CDR3, the DNA is TGTGCCAGCACCCTATCGACTTCCAGCCTATCCTACGAGCAGTACTTC.

The genes are TRBV6-5 and TRBJ1-1; TRBD1 agrees at 9 bases. CDR1 MNHEY and CDR2 SVGAGI come from the germline V gene. J lost 2 bases, V lost 5 bases, and 6 bases had no gene match. The CDR3 is made up of 15 amino acids. The CDR3 is CASSPRGQGNTEAFF. In nucleotides, the CDR3 is TGTGCCAGCAGTCCCCGGGGACAGGGAAACACTGAAGCTTTCTTT.

The chain links TRBV12-3 or TRBV12-4 to TRBJ2-7; the match to TRBD1 covers 12 bases. Trimming cost V 6 bases and J 1 base; bases outside gene matches: 10. CDR3 size: 17 residues. CDR3 in amino acids: CASSPGQGAFLSYEQYF. DNA of the CDR3: TGTGCCAGCAGCCCGGGACAGGGGGCTTTCCTATCCTACGAGCAGTACTTC.

The chain joins TRBV10-3 to TRBJ2-7, with D unresolved. Germline V CDR1 and CDR2: ENHRY, SYGVKD. V was cut by 6 bases and J by 3 bases, with 18 bases left in between. This CDR3 comprises 15 residues. This CDR3 reads CAISLIGLPNYEQYF. CDR3 nucleotide sequence: TGTGCCATCAGCTTGATCGGCCTCCCCAACTACGAGCAGTACTTC.

V and J are TRBV20-1 and TRBJ2-1; 14 bases map to TRBD2. The junction had 8 bases not matched to a gene; V was cut back by 2 bases and J by 2 bases. Per germline, CDR1 DFQATT and CDR2 SNEGSKA (reference sequence). The CDR3 sequence is 18 residues long. The CDR3 bases are TGCAGTGCTAGACTATGGACTAGCGGGGGGATCACCTACAATGAGCAGTTCTTC. Translating it yields CSARLWTSGGITYNEQFF.

The J gene is TRBJ1-2, the V gene TRBV4-2, with D possibly TRBD1 on 5 matching bases. Trimming pared 0 bases from V and 5 bases from J, leaving 16 bases between. This CDR3 comprises 16 residues. Germline V gene lookup returns CDR1 LGHNA and CDR2 YNFKEQ. The CDR3 here is CASSQDRGGAEYGYTF. The DNA for the CDR3 is TGTGCCAGCAGCCAAGATCGAGGAGGGGCGGAGTATGGCTACACCTTC.